This TCR beta chain comes out of a study of CXCR3-negative and CXCR3-positive naive CD8 T cells. Naive CD8+ T cells displayed a CD45RO-CCR7+CD27+CD95- phenotype. UMI-tagged TRB cDNA libraries were built via 5' RACE. TCRdb reprocessed the 5' RACE reads, with one entry per CDR3 protein and no DNA. The sample table includes about 5,500 distinct CDR3 sequences. As regards this clonotype: Its matching antigen is unknown.

General study findings and limits: Each naive subset displayed comparably high diversity, whereas memory CD8+ cells displayed much lower diversity.

Per germline, CDR1 SGHTA and CDR2 FQGTGA. This CDR3 contains 13 residues. This sequence was found in a human donor in good health. Some clones in this sample may be carry-over from other donors' samples. The specimen was naive CXCR3- CD8+ T cells from blood. Subset in this sample: CD45RO-CCR7+CD27+CD95- naive CD8+ T cells lacking CXCR3 (TNR3-). The chain links TRBV7-3 to TRBJ1-1. The CDR3: CASSLGHRTEAFF.